The 7 T cell receptor beta chains below were found in one sample sequenced in a study of blood T cell repertoires in COVID-19. Only in-frame clones appear in the TCRdb table, and some are missing; sequencing was by immunoSEQ multiplex PCR. This sample has around 180,000 clones, with about nine tenths found just once. Sequenced sample: peripheral blood. The receptors were gathered from a man aged 55 to 69 with acute or convalescent COVID-19.

In its sample, this clone was seen once. J is TRBJ1-6 and V is TRBV9; D unclear. This CDR3 region has 12 residues. CDR1 and CDR2 from the germline V gene are SGDLS and YYNGEE. Trimming pared 3 bases from V and 12 bases from J, leaving 10 bases between. The DNA for the CDR3 is TGTGCCAGCAGCGAGGGAGGTCAACCCCTCCACTTT. It specifies CASSEGGQPLHF.

The V gene is TRBV7-2, the J gene TRBJ2-2; D gene ambiguous. The V end lost 7 bases, the J end lost 1 base, and 10 bases lay between the germline ends. This CDR3 is 14 amino acids long. Per the germline V gene, CDR1 is SGHTA and CDR2 is FQGNSA. CDR3 sequence (DNA): TGTGCCAGCACCCCACGCGTGAACACCGGGGAGCTGTTTTTT. Translated: CASTPRVNTGELFF.

The chain combines TRBV7-7 with TRBJ2-2; 7 positions agree with TRBD2. The CDR3 has 14 residues. V shed 3 bases, J shed 7 bases, and the junction held 5 bases outside the gene matches. The germline CDR1 and CDR2 sequences are SSHAT and FNYEAQ (reference sequence). In nucleotides, the CDR3 is TGTGCCAGCAGCTTGCGGGAGCTTAGCGGGGAGCTGTTTTTT. Protein product: CASSLRELSGELFF.

The chain joins TRBV18 to TRBJ1-3; TRBD1 matches at 9 bases. Germline assignment: CDR1 KGHSH and CDR2 LQKENI. The CDR3 is made up of 16 amino acids. The V and J ends lost 5 bases and 0 bases, in that order; junction bases with no gene match: 5. The CDR3 DNA is TGTGCCAGCTCAAGGACAGGGGATAGCTCTGGAAACACCATATATTTT. Amino acid sequence: CASSRTGDSSGNTIYF.

The chain is built from TRBV4-3 and TRBJ2-1; D perhaps matches TRBD1 (6 bases). Germline loops: CDR1 LGHNA, CDR2 YSLEER. V was cut by 5 bases and J by 6 bases, with 14 bases left in between. CDR3 length: 14 amino acids. The CDR3: CASSFKGVANEQFF. The CDR3 coding sequence is TGCGCCAGCAGCTTTAAGGGGGTAGCCAATGAGCAGTTCTTC.

V is TRBV18 and J is TRBJ2-1; a possible D gene is TRBD1 (6 bases). CDR3 length equals 13 residues. In germline, CDR1 is KGHSH, CDR2 LQKENI. V was pared by 6 bases and J by 7 bases, with 13 bases between. CDR3 in amino acids: CASSLGQSNEQFF. CDR3 bases: TGTGCCAGCTCTCTTGGACAGTCAAATGAGCAGTTCTTC.

This chain uses TRBV5-1 with TRBJ2-3; possibly TRBD1 for D (6 bases). The ends were cut back, 4 bases at V and 3 bases at J, with 18 bases in the middle. There are 16 residues in the CDR3. CDR1 and CDR2 from the germline V gene are SGHRS and YFSETQ. CDR3 region: CASSEGTNSHTDTQYF. The CDR3 DNA reads as TGCGCCAGCAGCGAGGGGACAAACTCTCATACAGATACGCAGTATTTT.